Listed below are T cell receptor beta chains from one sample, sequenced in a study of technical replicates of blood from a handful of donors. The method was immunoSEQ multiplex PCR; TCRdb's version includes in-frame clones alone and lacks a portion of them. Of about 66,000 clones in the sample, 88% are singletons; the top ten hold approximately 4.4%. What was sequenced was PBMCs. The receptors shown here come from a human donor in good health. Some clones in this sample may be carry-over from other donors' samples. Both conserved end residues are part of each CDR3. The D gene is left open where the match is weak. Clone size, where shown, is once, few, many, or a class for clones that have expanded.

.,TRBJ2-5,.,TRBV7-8,TGTGCCAGCAGCTTAGGGACATCACTCGAGACCCAGTACTTC,CASSLGTSLETQYF
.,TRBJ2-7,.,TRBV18,TGTGCCAGCTCACCACCGGCAGGGATGGGGCAGTACTTC,CASSPPAGMGQYF
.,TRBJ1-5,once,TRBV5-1,TGCGCCAGCAGCTTGGACCCCCAGCAGCCCCAGCATTTT,CASSLDPQQPQHF
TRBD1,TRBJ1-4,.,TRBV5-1,TGCGCCAGCAGCTTGACAGGGGGGGATGAAAAACTGTTTTTT,CASSLTGGDEKLFF
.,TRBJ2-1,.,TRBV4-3,TGCGCCAGCAGCCAATTCAGTCACGGGGGCAATGAGCAGTTCTTC,CASSQFSHGGNEQFF
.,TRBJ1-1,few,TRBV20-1,TGCAGTGCTAGCAGGGTCACTGAAGCTTTCTTT,CSASRVTEAFF
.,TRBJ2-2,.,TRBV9,TGTGCCAGCAGCGTAGTGGCGGGGTTGGACACCGGGGAGCTGTTTTTT,CASSVVAGLDTGELFF
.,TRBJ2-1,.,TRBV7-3,TGTGCCAGCAGCTTGATAGCGTCGACTTCCTACAATGAGCAGTTCTTC,CASSLIASTSYNEQFF
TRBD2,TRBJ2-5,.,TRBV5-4,TGTGCCAGCAGCGGGGTTGGCGGGAGAGGAGAGACCCAGTACTTC,CASSGVGGRGETQYF
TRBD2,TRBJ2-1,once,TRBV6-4,TGTGCCAGCAGTGAGTTAGCGGGGGGGAACAATGAGCAGTTCTTC,CASSELAGGNNEQFF
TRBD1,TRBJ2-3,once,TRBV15,TGTGCCACCAGCGGACAGGGTACGGATACGCAGTATTTT,CATSGQGTDTQYF
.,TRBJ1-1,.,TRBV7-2,TGTGCCAGCAGCTTAACACAAAACACTGAAGCTTTCTTT,CASSLTQNTEAFF
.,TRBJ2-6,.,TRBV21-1,TGTGCCAGCAGCATGGACAGTCCACCTCTCTCTGGGGCCAACGTCCTGACTTTC,CASSMDSPPLSGANVLTF
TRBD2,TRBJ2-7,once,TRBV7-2,TGTGCCAGCAGCTTAGGGGCGGGGGGGCGCTCCTACGAGCAGTACTTC,CASSLGAGGRSYEQYF
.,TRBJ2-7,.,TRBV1,TGCACCAGCAGCCCAGCGGGTGGTCCCCCAGGCGAGCAGTACTTC,CTSSPAGGPPGEQYF
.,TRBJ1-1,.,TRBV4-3,TGCGCCAGCAGCCAAGCGGTGGTGAACACTGAAGCTTTCTTT,CASSQAVVNTEAFF
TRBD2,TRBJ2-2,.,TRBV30,TGTGCCTGGAGTGTTTCCCGGACTAGCGGGAGCACCGGGGAGCTGTTTTTT,CAWSVSRTSGSTGELFF
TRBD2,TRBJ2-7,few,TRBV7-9,TGTGCCAGCAGCTTAGCGGGGACTAGGGTTGAGCAGTACTTC,CASSLAGTRVEQYF
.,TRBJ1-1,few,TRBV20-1,TGCAGTGCTACAGACAGGCCTGAAGCTTTCTTT,CSATDRPEAFF
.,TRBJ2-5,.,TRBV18,TGTGCCAGCTCACCCCCCAGGCGGGCGGGCGAAGAGACCCAGTACTTC,CASSPPRRAGEETQYF
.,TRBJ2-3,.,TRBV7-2,TGTGCCAGCAGCTTAGTAAGGGCTAGCGGCACAGATACGCAGTATTTT,CASSLVRASGTDTQYF
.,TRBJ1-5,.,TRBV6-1,TGTGCCAGCAGACAGATATCTAGCAATCAGCCCCAGCATTTT,CASRQISSNQPQHF
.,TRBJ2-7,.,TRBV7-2,TGTGCCAGCAGTTACGCGGGACAGTCCTACGAGCAGTACTTC,CASSYAGQSYEQYF
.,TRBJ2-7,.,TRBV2,TGTGCCAGCAGAGAGCAGGGGCTTTCCTACGAGCAGTACTTC,CASREQGLSYEQYF
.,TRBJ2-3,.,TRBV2,TGTGCCAGCAGTGAAGCTGGCCGCACAGATACGCAGTATTTT,CASSEAGRTDTQYF
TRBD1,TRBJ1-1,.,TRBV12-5,TGTGCTAGTGGTTTCAACCGCGGGACAGGGGATAACACTGAAGCTTTCTTT,CASGFNRGTGDNTEAFF
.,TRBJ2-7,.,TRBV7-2,TGTGCCAGCAGCTTATCTACGGCCTACGAGCAGTACTTC,CASSLSTAYEQYF
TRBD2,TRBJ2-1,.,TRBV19,TGTGCCAGTAGTACGATCGGGAGGGCGGTTAACAATGAGCAGTTCTTC,CASSTIGRAVNNEQFF
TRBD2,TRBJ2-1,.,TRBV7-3,TGTGCCAGCAGCGGCGAAGCGGGGTTTTACAATGAGCAGTTCTTC,CASSGEAGFYNEQFF
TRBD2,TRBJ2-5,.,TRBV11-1,TGTGCCAGCTCGGGGGAGACTAGCGGGAGTGGGAGGGAGACCCAGTACTTC,CASSGETSGSGRETQYF
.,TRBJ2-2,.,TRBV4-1,TGCGCCAGCAGAGATTTAACAGGGCAGCGGACCGGGGAGCTGTTTTTT,CASRDLTGQRTGELFF
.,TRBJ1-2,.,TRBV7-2,TGTGCCAGCAGCCAGTGGGGGGCTAACTATGGCTACACCTTC,CASSQWGANYGYTF
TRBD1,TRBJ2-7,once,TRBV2,TGTGCCAGCAGCCGGGACAGCTCCTACGAGCAGTACTTC,CASSRDSSYEQYF
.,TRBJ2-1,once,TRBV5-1,TGCGCCAGCAGCTTGGGGGCGGGGAGATCCGGGCAGTTCTTC,CASSLGAGRSGQFF
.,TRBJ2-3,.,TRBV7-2,TGTGCCAGCAGCGCAGCGGGAGATACGCAGTATTTT,CASSAAGDTQYF
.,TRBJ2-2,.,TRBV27,TGTGCCAGCAGTTCCCCACCCCGCGATCGCACCGGGGAGCTGTTTTTT,CASSSPPRDRTGELFF
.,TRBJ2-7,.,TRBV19,TGTGCCAGTAGTTTTATTATCGGGGACGAGCAGTACTTC,CASSFIIGDEQYF
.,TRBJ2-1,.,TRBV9,TGTGCCAGCAGCGTAGCGCCGGGGAAGCAGTTCTTC,CASSVAPGKQFF
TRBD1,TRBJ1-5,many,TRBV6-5,TGTGCCAGCAGCCTTACAGGGGGCGGGCAGCCCCAGCATTTT,CASSLTGGGQPQHF
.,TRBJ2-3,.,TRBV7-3,TGTGCCAGCAGCTTTAGCGTACCCACAGATACGCAGTATTTT,CASSFSVPTDTQYF
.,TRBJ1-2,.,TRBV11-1,TGTGCCAGCAGCCAGATGGATGGCTACACCTTC,CASSQMDGYTF
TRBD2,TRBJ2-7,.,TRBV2,TGTGCCACCGGGGGGTCCGACCAACTTTTCTACGAGCAGTACTTC,CATGGSDQLFYEQYF
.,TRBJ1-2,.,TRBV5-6,TGTGCCAGCAGCTTCGTGAGCTATGGCTACACCTTC,CASSFVSYGYTF
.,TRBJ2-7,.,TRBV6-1,TGTGCCAGCAGTGAAGCGAGTCTGGGCGACGAGCAGTACTTC,CASSEASLGDEQYF
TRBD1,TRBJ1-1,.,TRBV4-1,TGCGCCAGCAGCCAAGCCGGGACAGGGGGCACTGAAGCTTTCTTT,CASSQAGTGGTEAFF
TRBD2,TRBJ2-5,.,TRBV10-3,TGTGCCATCAGTGAGTCACCGCGGGGGGTCCAAGAGACCCAGTACTTC,CAISESPRGVQETQYF
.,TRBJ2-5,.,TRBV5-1,TGCGCCAGCAGCTTGCCGGGGGGCGTTTGGGAGACCCAGTACTTC,CASSLPGGVWETQYF
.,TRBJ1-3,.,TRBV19,TGTGCCAGTGTTGACAGGAGCTCTGGAAACACCATATATTTT,CASVDRSSGNTIYF
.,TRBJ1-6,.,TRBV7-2,TGTGCCGTGCAAAACCATCAGGGGAGCTCCTATAATTCACCCCTCCACTTT,CAVQNHQGSSYNSPLHF
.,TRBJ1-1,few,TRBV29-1,TGCAGCGTTGAGAGGTCCCGCGGAGTAAACGCTTTCTTT,CSVERSRGVNAFF
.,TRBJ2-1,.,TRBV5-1,TGCGCCAGCAGCTTGGAGCCAGGGTCGTTTTATGAGCAGTTCTTC,CASSLEPGSFYEQFF
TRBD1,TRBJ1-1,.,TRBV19,TGTGCCAGTAGTACCGGGACAGGGAGTAACACTGAAGCTTTCTTT,CASSTGTGSNTEAFF
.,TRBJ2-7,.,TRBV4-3,TGCGCCAGCAGCCAAGAGAGACTGCTGAGTGGCTCCTACGAGCAGTACTTC,CASSQERLLSGSYEQYF